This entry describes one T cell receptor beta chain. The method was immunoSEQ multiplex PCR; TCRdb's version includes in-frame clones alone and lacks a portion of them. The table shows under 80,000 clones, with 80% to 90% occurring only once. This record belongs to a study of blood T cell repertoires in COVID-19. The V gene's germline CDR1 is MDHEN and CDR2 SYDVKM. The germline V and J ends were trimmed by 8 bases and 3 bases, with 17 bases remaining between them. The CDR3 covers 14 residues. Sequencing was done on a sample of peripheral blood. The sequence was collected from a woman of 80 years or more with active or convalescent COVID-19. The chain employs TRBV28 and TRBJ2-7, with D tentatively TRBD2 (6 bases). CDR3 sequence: CASGSRRGGYEQYF. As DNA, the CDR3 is TGTGCCAGCGGTTCGAGACGGGGAGGCTACGAGCAGTACTTC.